This T cell receptor beta chain was retrieved from a study of cytomegalovirus exposure and HLA in healthy donors. Study-level findings and limits: The sole available immune exposure information was CMV serostatus. Presence/absence analyses took donor sequencing depth as roughly uniform. The study carried out a later analysis of TCR beta sequences. It associated 15,000 to 20,000 of them with specific HLA alleles at a false discovery rate of 0.05. Productive rates of about 90% or about 30% were seen for most TCR beta V segments in an earlier analysis.

PCR used 60 Vbeta primers and 13 Jbeta primers. The assay was immunoSEQ multiplex PCR, and TCRdb's table has in-frame clones only and misses some. The sample has 110,000 to 150,000 clones; approximately 70% are singletons. Germline V gene lookup returns CDR1 MDHEN and CDR2 SYDVKM. V gave up 3 bases and J gave up 7 bases; unmatched junction bases: 6. CDR3 length: 14 residues. Worth noting for this clone: The antigen is not known.

The TCR was taken from a woman aged 55-75 years in good health and CMV-seropositive. Sequenced sample: PBMCs. The chain links TRBV28 to TRBJ1-2, with 9 positions matching TRBD1. CDR3 residues: CASSFLTGGAGYTF. The CDR3 DNA reads as TGTGCCAGCAGTTTTCTTACAGGGGGCGCTGGCTACACCTTC.